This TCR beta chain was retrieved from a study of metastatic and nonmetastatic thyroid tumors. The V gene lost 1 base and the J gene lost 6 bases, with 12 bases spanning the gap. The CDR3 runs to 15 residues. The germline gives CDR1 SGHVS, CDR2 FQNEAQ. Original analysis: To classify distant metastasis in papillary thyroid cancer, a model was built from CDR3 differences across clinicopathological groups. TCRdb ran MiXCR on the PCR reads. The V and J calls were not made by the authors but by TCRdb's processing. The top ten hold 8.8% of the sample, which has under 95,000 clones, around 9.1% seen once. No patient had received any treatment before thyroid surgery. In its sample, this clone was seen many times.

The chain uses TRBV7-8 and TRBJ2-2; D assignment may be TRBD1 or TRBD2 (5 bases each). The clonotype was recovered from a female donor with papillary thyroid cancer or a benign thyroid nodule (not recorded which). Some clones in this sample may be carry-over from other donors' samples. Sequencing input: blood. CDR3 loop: CASSLVGEGPGELFF. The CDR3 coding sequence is TGTGCCAGCAGCTTAGTAGGAGAGGGACCCGGGGAGCTGTTTTTT.